This TCR beta chain was profiled in a study of beta chain features in type 1 diabetes. Study-wide results and caveats: Shorter TCRB CDR3s, moderately but significantly so, were found in Type 1 diabetes patients in all four CD4+ subsets.

Germline assignment: CDR1 LGHNA and CDR2 YNFKEQ. The CDR3 totals 12 residues. The V and J ends lost 6 bases and 2 bases respectively, with 8 bases between them. Reverse transcription of all isolated RNA meant that expressed TCRB transcripts were sequenced. Sequenced by immunoSEQ multiplex PCR; TCRdb stores in-frame clones only, minus some. The top ten hold approximately 0.081% of the sample, which has roughly 220,000 clones, 16% seen once. Worth noting for this clone: As yet, its antigen is unknown.

Input material: naive CD4+ T cells from blood. The V and J genes are TRBV4-2 and TRBJ2-7, with unresolved D. The TCR was taken from a man aged 25-45 years with type 1 diabetes. CDR3 DNA: TGTGCCAGCAGTTCGGACCCCTACGAGCAGTACTTC. Translated: CASSSDPYEQYF.